A selection of T cell receptor beta chains follows, all from one sample in a study of shared clonotypes between healthy human individuals. Here immunoSEQ multiplex PCR was the method, and the copy in TCRdb shows in-frame clones only, minus some. The sample holds fewer than 800,000 clones, about 92% seen once. What was sequenced was naive CD8+ T cells sorted from blood. The receptors shown here come from a man aged 25-40 years in good health. Each CDR3 is given with its conserved first and last residue.

TRBJ2-5	TRBV6-6	CASSYSSVDVQETQYF
TRBJ1-3	TRBV29-1	CSAAYRNTIYF
TRBJ1-5	TRBV7-9	CASSLGGAGNQPQHF
TRBJ2-1	TRBV5-1	CASSLAPGYPSYNEQFF
TRBJ1-5	TRBV19	CASSIAGYSNQPQHF
TRBJ2-1	TRBV11-2	CASSLETSGTNEQFF
TRBJ2-7	TRBV6-5	CASSSGQTYEQYF
TRBJ2-2	TRBV7-8	CASREGTGGAPGELFF
TRBJ1-4	TRBV6-1	CASSETTGGNEKLFF
TRBJ2-7	TRBV2	CASTGGSAYEQYF
TRBJ2-7	TRBV6-1	CASGLPHEQYF
TRBJ2-1	TRBV2	CASSTSGWSYNEQFF
TRBJ2-7	TRBV4-1	CASSQEGYEQYF
TRBJ1-4	TRBV10-3	CAISDGQHTNEKLFF
TRBJ2-1	TRBV27	CASSYDRSFYNEQFF
TRBJ2-7	TRBV7-9	CASSARDSYEQYF
TRBJ1-4	TRBV28	CASSSRTGRGEKLFF
TRBJ2-1	TRBV7-9	CASSLFGTSGYYNEQFF
TRBJ2-1	TRBV28	CASSPQPSVLGEQFF
TRBJ2-1	TRBV20-1	CSASFGNEQFF
TRBJ1-3	TRBV7-8	CASSLEGGSGNTIYF
TRBJ1-2	TRBV7-9	CASSPLFGGMDYGYTF
TRBJ2-7	TRBV4-1	CASSLNQGAYEQYF